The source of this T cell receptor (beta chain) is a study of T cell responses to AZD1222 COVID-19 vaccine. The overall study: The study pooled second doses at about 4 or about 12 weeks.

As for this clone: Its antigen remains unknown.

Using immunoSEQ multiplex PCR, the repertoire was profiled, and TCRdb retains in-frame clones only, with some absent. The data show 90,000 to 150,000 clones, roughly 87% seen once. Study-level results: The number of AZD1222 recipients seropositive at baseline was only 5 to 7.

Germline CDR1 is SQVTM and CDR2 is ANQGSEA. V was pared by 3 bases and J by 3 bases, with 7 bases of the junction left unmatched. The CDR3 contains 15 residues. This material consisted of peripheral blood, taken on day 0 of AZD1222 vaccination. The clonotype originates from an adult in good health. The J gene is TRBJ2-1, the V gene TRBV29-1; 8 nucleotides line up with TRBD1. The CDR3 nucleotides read TGCAGCGTTGACGCTCCCAGGGGGCTCTACAATGAGCAGTTCTTC. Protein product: CSVDAPRGLYNEQFF.